A selection of T cell receptor beta chains follows, all from one sample in a study of CD4 T cells in relation to SARS-CoV-2 and coronaviruses. Profiled with immunoSEQ multiplex PCR; TCRdb holds only in-frame clones, not every one. The sample includes 65,000 or so clones, about 95% of them seen just once. The sample taken for sequencing was naive CD4+ T cells from PBMCs. These receptors originate from a human donor in good health. The CDR3 runs from the conserved cysteine through the conserved F or W. D genes are given only for firm matches. Clone size is stated in some rows and not others, as once, few, many or a class when expanded.

>TRBJ2-5|-|-|TRBV27
CASSLSARGSRETQYF
TGTGCCAGCAGTTTATCGGCCCGGGGGTCCCGGGAGACCCAGTACTTC
>TRBJ2-7|-|-|TRBV2
CASSAVGRGYEQYF
TGTGCCAGCAGTGCTGTCGGGAGAGGTTACGAGCAGTACTTC
>TRBJ1-5|once|TRBD1|TRBV19
CASSILGQGRRF
TGTGCCAGTAGTATTCTGGGACAGGGGCGCAGATTT
>TRBJ2-1|-|-|TRBV6-2/TRBV6-3
CASSQHNEQFF
TGTGCCAGCAGCCAACACAATGAGCAGTTCTTC
>TRBJ2-2|once|TRBD1|TRBV18
CASSRRTGEDTGELFF
TGTGCCAGCTCAAGAAGGACAGGGGAAGACACCGGGGAGCTGTTTTTT
>TRBJ2-1|-|-|TRBV2
CASSPQGRGWQEQFF
TGTGCCAGCAGCCCTCAGGGGCGGGGGTGGCAAGAGCAGTTCTTC
>TRBJ2-5|-|TRBD1|TRBV5-4
CASSWGQGRSETQYF
TGTGCCAGCAGCTGGGGACAGGGTAGGTCGGAGACCCAGTACTTC
>TRBJ1-1|-|-|TRBV28
CASSRPPGTEAFF
TGTGCCAGCAGCAGACCGCCGGGGACTGAAGCTTTCTTT
>TRBJ2-1|few|-|TRBV5-1
CASSPGLTQREQFF
TGCGCCAGCAGCCCGGGACTTACGCAGCGGGAGCAGTTCTTC
>TRBJ1-5|-|TRBD1|TRBV2
CASRVDRAGQPQHF
TGTGCCAGCAGAGTCGACAGGGCGGGACAGCCCCAGCATTTT
>TRBJ1-3|-|-|TRBV28
CATGGVWGSGNTIYF
TGTGCCACGGGGGGGGTTTGGGGGTCTGGAAACACCATATATTTT
>TRBJ2-7|-|TRBD1|TRBV19
CASSKARGQYEQYF
TGTGCCAGTAGTAAGGCCAGGGGGCAGTACGAGCAGTACTTC
>TRBJ1-1|-|-|TRBV15
CATSRDGAGAGAEAFF
TGTGCCACCAGCAGAGATGGGGCAGGGGCGGGGGCTGAAGCTTTCTTT
>TRBJ2-7|-|-|TRBV27
CASSKQGIVGEQYF
TGTGCCAGCAGTAAACAGGGAATTGTCGGCGAGCAGTACTTC
>TRBJ1-5|once|TRBD1|TRBV6-6
CASSTGQNSNQPQHF
TGTGCCAGCAGCACGGGACAGAATAGCAATCAGCCCCAGCATTTT